The 17 T cell receptor beta chains reported below all come from one sample, sequenced in a study of T cells in pancreatic ductal adenocarcinoma. The data were produced by immunoSEQ multiplex PCR, yet TCRdb's version contains in-frame clones alone and is incomplete. The sample yields about 16,000 clones, 91% seen once. No neoadjuvant therapy was given to the selected pancreatic ductal adenocarcinoma patients before their surgery. The sequencing input was PBMCs. All receptors come from a human donor with pancreatic ductal adenocarcinoma.

The CDR3 reads CASSLLRTGGGEQFF. CDR3 DNA sequence: TGTGCCAGTAGCCTTTTGCGGACTGGCGGGGGTGAGCAGTTCTTC. The chain uses TRBV19 and TRBJ2-1; TRBD2 aligns across 7 bases. The trim removed 6 bases at V and 9 bases at J, leaving 14 bases unmatched. This CDR3 is 15 amino acids long. CDR1 LNHDA and CDR2 SQIVND come from the germline V gene (reference sequence).

The chain joins TRBV11-2 to TRBJ2-1; D not resolved. V lost 1 base to trimming and J lost 4 bases, with 8 bases between them. The germline V gene encodes CDR1 SGHAT and CDR2 FQNNGV. The CDR3 totals 14 residues. The DNA of the CDR3 is TGTGCCAGCAGCTTAGGAGGCAGTTACAATGAGCAGTTCTTC. Encoded protein: CASSLGGSYNEQFF.

The genes are TRBV7-8 and TRBJ2-7; 11 bases align to TRBD2. The CDR3 runs 15 residues. Germline V gene sequence: CDR1 SGHVS, CDR2 FQNEAQ. The V gene end was trimmed by 5 bases and the J gene end by 3 bases; junction bases not matched to a gene: 6. The chain's CDR3 is CASSARGLADYEQYF. The CDR3 coding sequence is TGTGCCAGCAGCGCAAGGGGACTAGCGGACTACGAGCAGTACTTC.

The J gene is TRBJ2-2, the V gene TRBV5-4; the match to TRBD1 covers 10 bases. CDR1 SGHNT and CDR2 YYREEE come from the germline V gene (reference sequence). The V gene end was trimmed by 2 bases and the J gene end by 3 bases; junction bases not matched to a gene: 7. This CDR3 region has 17 residues. The CDR3 region is CASSLDRQGADTGELFF. CDR3 DNA sequence: TGTGCCAGCAGCTTAGATCGACAGGGGGCCGACACCGGGGAGCTGTTTTTT. Full variable domain (missing parts from reference TRBV5-4 and TRBJ2-2): ETGVTQSPTHLIKTRGQQVTLRCSSQSGHNTVSWYQQALGQGPQFIFQYYREEENGRGNFPPRFSGLQFPNYSSELNVNALELDDSALYLCASSLDRQGADTGELFFGEGSRLTVL.

This clone was recorded only once. The chain employs TRBV15 and TRBJ2-1; D is perhaps TRBD1 or TRBD2 (5 bases each). CDR3 length equals 18 residues. The germline CDR1 and CDR2 sequences are LNHNV and YYDKDF (reference sequence). With 3 bases removed from V and 6 bases from J, the gap between germline ends came to 24 bases. The CDR3 DNA reads TGTGCCACCAGCAGGGGCGGTTTACCGGGACCATTAGGCAATGAGCAGTTCTTC. This encodes CATSRGGLPGPLGNEQFF.

This chain uses TRBV27 with TRBJ2-7; 10 nucleotides agree with TRBD2. CDR3 length: 19 residues. Unmatched junction bases numbered 14, after V lost 2 bases and J lost 1 base. Germline V gene sequence: CDR1 MNHEY, CDR2 SMNVEV (reference sequence). CDR3 nucleotide sequence: TGTGCCAGCAGTTTAACCGAGAAGGAGCGGGGGGGCAAGTCCTACGAGCAGTACTTC. This encodes CASSLTEKERGGKSYEQYF.

The V call is TRBV7-9, the J call TRBJ2-3, with 14 bases aligning to TRBD2. CDR1 SEHNR and CDR2 FQNEAQ come from the germline V gene (reference sequence). J gave up 4 bases and V 5 bases, and 5 bases lay outside the gene matches. The CDR3 has 16 residues. CDR3 residues: CASSTGTSGSSDTQYF. The CDR3 bases are TGTGCCAGCAGCACCGGGACTAGCGGGAGCTCAGATACGCAGTATTTT.

This clone was seen more than once but under ten times. The chain is built from TRBV7-2 and TRBJ2-7; D possibly uses TRBD1 or TRBD2 (7 bases each). The germline V gene has CDR1 SGHTA and CDR2 FQGNSA. The ends were cut back, 2 bases at V and 2 bases at J, with 25 bases in the middle. There are 19 residues in the CDR3. The chain's CDR3 is CASSLSGGASVGSAYEQYF. For the CDR3, the DNA is TGTGCCAGCAGCTTATCAGGGGGGGCGAGTGTCGGTTCCGCCTACGAGCAGTACTTC.

The chain is built from TRBV10-1 and TRBJ1-1; a weak D match, TRBD1 (6 bases). Trimming took off 6 bases at V and 2 bases at J, with 10 bases between the two ends. The germline CDR1 and CDR2 sequences are WNHNN and SYGVQD (reference sequence). The CDR3 extends over 13 amino acids. This chain's CDR3 is CASRAGGNTEAFF. CDR3 nucleotides: TGCGCCAGCAGGGCGGGGGGCAACACTGAAGCTTTCTTT.

CDR3 region: CASSLWNEQYF. The CDR3 DNA is TGTGCCAGCAGTTTATGGAACGAGCAGTACTTC. This sequence joins TRBV28 and TRBJ2-7; D gene uncertain. Germline CDR1 MDHEN, CDR2 SYDVKM. The CDR3 has 11 residues. Trimming removed 0 bases from V and 5 bases from J, with 2 bases in between.

The rearrangement uses TRBV28 and TRBJ1-4; no firm D call. V gave up 3 bases and J gave up 5 bases, with 7 bases separating them. The CDR3 totals 13 residues. CDR1 is MDHEN, CDR2 SYDVKM, per germline. CDR3 loop: CASSFLGNEKLFF. The CDR3 coding sequence is TGTGCCAGCAGTTTCCTCGGCAATGAAAAACTGTTTTTT.

This clone was observed once. The chain carries TRBV7-2 and TRBJ2-5; the match to TRBD1 covers 7 bases. There are 15 residues in the CDR3. The germline gives CDR1 SGHTA, CDR2 FQGNSA. Trimming at V came to 5 bases and at J to 2 bases, leaving 8 bases not matched to a gene. CDR3 amino acids: CASSPGTANQETQYF. The DNA of the CDR3 is TGTGCCAGCAGCCCCGGGACAGCGAATCAAGAGACCCAGTACTTC.

The chain recombines TRBV5-4 with TRBJ2-5, with 10 positions matching TRBD2. This CDR3 has 15 residues. Germline CDR1 SGHNT, CDR2 YYREEE (reference sequence). With 5 bases clipped from V and 3 bases from J, the junction kept 7 bases outside the gene matches. The CDR3 nucleotides read TGTGCCAGCAGGCAGACTAGCGGGTCTAAAGAGACCCAGTACTTC. This sequence encodes CASRQTSGSKETQYF.

This chain uses TRBV29-1 with TRBJ1-2, with 9 bases identical to TRBD1. CDR3 length: 13 residues. With 0 bases clipped from V and 4 bases from J, the junction kept 0 bases outside the gene matches. CDR1 and CDR2 from the germline V gene are SQVTM and ANQGSEA. The CDR3 loop is CSVEEDRGYGYTF. In DNA, the CDR3 is TGCAGCGTTGAAGAGGACAGGGGCTATGGCTACACCTTC.

V and J are TRBV7-9 and TRBJ2-1; D remains ambiguous. Germline-derived CDR1 and CDR2 are SEHNR and FQNEAQ (reference sequence). This CDR3 has 16 residues. The V end was cut by 7 bases, the J end by 4 bases, with 20 bases between. The CDR3 DNA reads TGTGCCAGCAAAGAAGGTTGGAGTGGAACGTACAATGAGCAGTTCTTC. Encoded protein: CASKEGWSGTYNEQFF.

This chain links TRBV28 with TRBJ2-1, with a weak D call TRBD2 (6 bases). Between the trimmed V and J ends, which lost 6 bases and 2 bases, there was a span of 11 bases. This CDR3 comprises 14 residues. From germline, CDR1 is MDHEN and CDR2 SYDVKM. CDR3 loop: CASRGGLAYNEQFF. The CDR3 nucleotides read TGTGCCAGCAGGGGGGGTCTAGCCTACAATGAGCAGTTCTTC.

The chain employs TRBV6-1 and TRBJ2-6; no definite D call. V lost 5 bases and J lost 2, with 10 bases in between. The CDR3 totals 15 residues. The germline CDR1 and CDR2 sequences are MNHNS and SASEGT. The CDR3 DNA reads TGTGCCAGCAGTCTAAGGGAAGCTGGGGCCAACGTCCTGACTTTC. Translation gives CASSLREAGANVLTF.